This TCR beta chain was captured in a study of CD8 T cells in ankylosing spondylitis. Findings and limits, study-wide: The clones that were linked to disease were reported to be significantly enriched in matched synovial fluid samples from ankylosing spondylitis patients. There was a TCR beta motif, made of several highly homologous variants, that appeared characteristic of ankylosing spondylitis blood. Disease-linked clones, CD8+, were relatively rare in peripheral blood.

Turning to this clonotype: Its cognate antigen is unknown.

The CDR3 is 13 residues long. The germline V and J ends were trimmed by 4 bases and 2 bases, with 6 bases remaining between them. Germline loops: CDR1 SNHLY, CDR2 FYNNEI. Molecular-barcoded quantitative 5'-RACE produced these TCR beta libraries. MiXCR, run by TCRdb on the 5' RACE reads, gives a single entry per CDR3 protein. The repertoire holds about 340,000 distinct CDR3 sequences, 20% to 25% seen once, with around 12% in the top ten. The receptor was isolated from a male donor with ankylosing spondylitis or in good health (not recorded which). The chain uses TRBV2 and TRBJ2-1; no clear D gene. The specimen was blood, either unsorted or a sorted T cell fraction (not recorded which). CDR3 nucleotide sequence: TGTGCCAGCAGTGTGGATCCCTACAATGAGCAGTTCTTC. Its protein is CASSVDPYNEQFF.